Listed below are T cell receptor beta chains from one sample, sequenced in a study of T cells after yellow fever vaccination. Using its own MiXCR run on the 5' RACE reads, TCRdb lists one record per CDR3 protein. The repertoire has around 250,000 distinct CDR3 sequences, less than 9% of them found once; the top ten carry about 0.85%. Specimen: CD4+ T cells sorted from PBMCs, collected 15 days after the yellow fever booster vaccination. The receptors were gathered from a young man who received the YFV17D yellow fever vaccine. The CDR3 runs from the conserved cysteine through the conserved F or W. A D gene is named only where the DNA matches it firmly. Some rows have no size entry. The others give once, few or many, or a class for an expanded clone.

CDR3 DNA: TGTGCCAGCAGCTTCCATAGTTACGAGCAGTACTTC
CDR3 protein: CASSFHSYEQYF
D gene: NA
J gene: TRBJ2-7
clone size: many
V gene: TRBV7-2

CDR3 DNA: TGTGCCAGCAGCTTATCGCGGGAGCAGTACTTC
CDR3 protein: CASSLSREQYF
D gene: NA
J gene: TRBJ2-7
clone size: NA
V gene: TRBV11-2

CDR3 DNA: TGCAGTGGAACGGGACTCCCGGACGAGCAGTACTTC
CDR3 protein: CSGTGLPDEQYF
D gene: NA
J gene: TRBJ2-7
clone size: NA
V gene: TRBV20-1

CDR3 DNA: TGCAGTGCTAGGGCTAGCGGGAGACCTTACAATGAGCAGTTCTTC
CDR3 protein: CSARASGRPYNEQFF
D gene: TRBD2
J gene: TRBJ2-1
clone size: many
V gene: TRBV20-1

CDR3 DNA: TGCAGCGTTGAGGGGGCCTACGAGCAGTACTTC
CDR3 protein: CSVEGAYEQYF
D gene: NA
J gene: TRBJ2-7
clone size: NA
V gene: TRBV29-1

CDR3 DNA: TGCGCCAGCAGCCTATGGGGGGCTAGCGGGAGAGGAGAGACCCAGTACTTC
CDR3 protein: CASSLWGASGRGETQYF
D gene: TRBD2
J gene: TRBJ2-5
clone size: NA
V gene: TRBV5-1

CDR3 DNA: TGTGCCAGCAGTTTAGCCGGCCGTCACGGGGCCCAGTACTTC
CDR3 protein: CASSLAGRHGAQYF
D gene: NA
J gene: TRBJ2-5
clone size: few
V gene: TRBV12-3/TRBV12-4

CDR3 DNA: TGCAGTGCCCTACTAGCGCGAGGCTCCTACAATGAGCAGTTCTTC
CDR3 protein: CSALLARGSYNEQFF
D gene: TRBD2
J gene: TRBJ2-1
clone size: NA
V gene: TRBV20-1

CDR3 DNA: TGTGCCAGCAGTTACTCGAAAGGGGTTAATTCACCCCTCCACTTT
CDR3 protein: CASSYSKGVNSPLHF
D gene: NA
J gene: TRBJ1-6
clone size: few
V gene: TRBV6-5

CDR3 DNA: TGTGCCGTCACGGCACTAGCGCACTATGGCTACACCTTC
CDR3 protein: CAVTALAHYGYTF
D gene: NA
J gene: TRBJ1-2
clone size: many
V gene: TRBV12-3/TRBV12-4

CDR3 DNA: TGCAGTGCCACCCCGAGGAAAGAGGACGAGCAGTACTTC
CDR3 protein: CSATPRKEDEQYF
D gene: NA
J gene: TRBJ2-7
clone size: few
V gene: TRBV20-1